Listed here are 27 T cell receptor beta chains from one sample, sequenced in a study of vaccination and CD4 T cells after COVID-19 (dated by TCRdb to the early 2020s). Libraries came from PCR. Sequencing was performed on an Illumina iSeq 100. At the Johns Hopkins FTIC core, DNA from the cultured CD4+ T cells underwent TCR sequencing with the Oncomine TCR Beta short-read assay. TCRdb reanalyzed the raw reads on its own, using fastp at Q25 for trimming and MiXCR for clone calling, and kept in-frame beta chains. When rows share a CDR3 protein, they turn into one entry using the most common DNA and genes. For this sample the table gives more than 15,000 distinct CDR3 sequences, of which roughly 51% were detected only once. Around 30% of the sample lies in the top ten. The meaning of the sample's treatment or condition label: 10-day PBMC culture with coronavirus spike peptide pools or control peptides (ViraFEST assay).

Their cognate antigens are unknown. The input for sequencing was cultured CD4+ T cells from blood, taken after SARS-CoV-2 vaccination. The source of these receptors is a human donor with COVID-19.

V usage is TRBV11-3 and J usage is TRBJ2-3; 9 nucleotides align to TRBD2. Trimming at V came to 5 bases and at J to 1 base, leaving 7 bases not matched to a gene. Looked up from germline, CDR1 is SGHNT and CDR2 is YENEEA. The CDR3 runs to 16 residues. The DNA of the CDR3 is TGTGCCAGCAGCCAAGGAGCGGGGGGCCGCACAGATACGCAGTATTTT. As protein: CASSQGAGGRTDTQYF.

The V and J genes are TRBV10-1 and TRBJ2-7; maybe TRBD1 (5 bases). V was trimmed by 2 bases and J by 0 bases, leaving 5 bases between them. The CDR3 is made up of 13 amino acids. CDR1 and CDR2 from the germline V gene are WNHNN and SYGVQD (reference sequence). CDR3 protein: CASSEGASYEQYF. The CDR3 DNA sequence: TGCGCCAGCAGTGAGGGGGCCTCCTACGAGCAGTACTTC.

The chain employs TRBV20-1 and TRBJ2-3, with 10 bases identical to TRBD2. Germline V gene lookup returns CDR1 DFQATT and CDR2 SNEGSKA (reference sequence). Losses at the gene ends were 5 bases for V and 5 bases for J; bases not matched to a gene: 16. The CDR3 covers 17 residues. CDR3 sequence (DNA): TGCAGTGCTTATAGGTCGAGCGGGGGGGCCTCAAGAGATACGCAGTATTTT. Its protein product is CSAYRSSGGASRDTQYF.

The chain is built from TRBV4-3 and TRBJ1-2; D is ambiguous. The CDR3 has 15 amino acids. In germline, CDR1 is LGHNA, CDR2 YSLEER. Trimming pared 0 bases from V and 5 bases from J, leaving 13 bases between. This CDR3 reads CASSQDLGTGYGYTF. DNA for the CDR3: TGCGCCAGCAGCCAAGACCTGGGAACGGGTTATGGCTACACCTTC.

This sequence joins TRBV6-1 and TRBJ2-7; unclear D gene. Trimming cost V 8 bases and J 0 bases, with 11 bases left between them. The CDR3 spans 13 residues. Germline V gene lookup returns CDR1 MNHNS and CDR2 SASEGT. CDR3 region: CASRKDGSYEQYF. The CDR3 nucleotides are TGTGCCAGCCGAAAGGACGGCTCCTACGAGCAGTACTTC.

This clonotype was counted only a few times. The rearrangement links TRBV15 to TRBJ2-7; 9 bases agree with TRBD1. Germline CDR1 is LNHNV and CDR2 is YYDKDF (reference sequence). The CDR3 sequence is 15 residues long. Germline trimming cut 5 bases from V and 6 bases from J; bases unmatched to any gene: 11. CDR3 protein: CATSESPGQGSEQYF. Here the CDR3 DNA reads TGTGCCACCAGCGAGAGTCCGGGACAGGGTAGCGAGCAGTACTTC. Supplemented by reference TRBV15 and TRBJ2-7, the full variable domain reads DAMVIQNPRYQVTQFGKPVTLSCSQTLNHNVMYWYQQKSSQAPKLLFHYYDKDFNNEADTPDNFQSRRPNTSFCFLDIRSPGLGDTAMYLCATSESPGQGSEQYFGPGTRLTVT.

The sample holds a few counts of this clonotype. The chain uses TRBV7-2 and TRBJ2-3, with 8 bases aligning to TRBD2. In germline, CDR1 is SGHTA, CDR2 FQGNSA. The length of the CDR3 is 17 residues. After removal of 5 bases from V and 0 bases from J, the junction contained 10 bases not matched to a gene. The CDR3 nucleotides are TGTGCCAGCAGCCCCCACCGCAGCGGGGGAAGCACAGATACGCAGTATTTT. The encoded protein is CASSPHRSGGSTDTQYF.

This CDR3 is CASKHQGWYEQYF. CDR3 bases: TGTGCCAGCAAACACCAGGGGTGGTACGAGCAGTACTTC. The chain employs TRBV28 and TRBJ2-7; the D gene is possibly TRBD1 (6 bases). Germline V lookup: CDR1 MDHEN, CDR2 SYDVKM. The length of the CDR3 is 13 residues. Deletions cut 7 bases from V and 4 bases from J, with 14 bases between. Based on the CDR3 plus reference TRBV28 and TRBJ2-7, the full variable domain is DVKVTQSSRYLVKRTGEKVFLECVQDMDHENMFWYRQDPGLGLRLIYFSYDVKMKEKGDIPEGYSVSREKKERFSLILESASTNQTSMYLCASKHQGWYEQYFGPGTRLTVT.

This clonotype was observed a handful of times. This sequence joins TRBV5-8 and TRBJ2-5, with D uncertain. The germline V and J ends were trimmed by 0 bases and 5 bases, with 11 bases remaining between them. There are 14 residues in the CDR3. Germline V lookup: CDR1 SGHTS, CDR2 YDEGEE. The CDR3 nucleotides are TGTGCCAGCAGCTTGGGCCTTCTCGGGGAGACCCAGTACTTC. It encodes CASSLGLLGETQYF. The full variable domain, in which reference TRBV5-8 and TRBJ2-5 provide the parts outside the CDR3, is EAGVTQSPTHLIKTRGQQATLRCSPISGHTSVYWYQQALGLGLQFLLWYDEGEERNRGNFPPRFSGRQFPNYSSELNVNALELEDSALYLCASSLGLLGETQYFGPGTRLLVL.

The V gene is TRBV27, the J gene TRBJ2-1, with 10 positions matching TRBD2. The germline V gene has CDR1 MNHEY and CDR2 SMNVEV (reference sequence). The CDR3 is 17 residues long. Trimming took 5 bases from V and 0 from J; bases not matched to a gene: 7. CDR3 in amino acids: CASSRAGGASSYNEQFF. The CDR3 DNA reads TGTGCCAGCAGTCGAGCGGGGGGGGCAAGCTCCTACAATGAGCAGTTCTTC.

The chain carries TRBV11-3 and TRBJ1-3; a possible D gene is TRBD1 (6 bases). This CDR3 comprises 20 residues. V lost 8 bases to trimming and J lost 4 bases, with 33 bases between them. Looked up from germline, CDR1 is SGHNT and CDR2 is YENEEA. CDR3 region: CASSREGPAGGQGEGNTIYF. CDR3 DNA sequence: TGTGCCAGCTCACGAGAGGGCCCAGCTGGGGGGCAGGGAGAAGGAAACACCATATATTTT.

This chain uses TRBV19 with TRBJ2-1; possible D gene TRBD1, 5 bases. This CDR3 contains 15 residues. V shed 5 bases and J shed 2 bases, with 13 bases lying between them. Germline-derived CDR1 and CDR2 are LNHDA and SQIVND (reference sequence). DNA of the CDR3: TGTGCCAGTAGTTCCGAAGACAGAGCCTACAATGAGCAGTTCTTC. This encodes CASSSEDRAYNEQFF.

V usage is TRBV9 and J usage is TRBJ1-2; D might be TRBD1 (6 bases). The germline CDR1 and CDR2 sequences are SGDLS and YYNGEE. The CDR3 contains 15 residues. Trimming removed 4 bases from V and 6 bases from J, with 19 bases in between. In DNA form, the CDR3 reads TGTGCCAGCAGCATTCGCCTAGGACAGACGAATGGCTACACCTTC. Its protein is CASSIRLGQTNGYTF.

This clonotype was recorded a few times. The rearrangement uses TRBV6-2 or TRBV6-3 and TRBJ2-7, with D possibly being TRBD2 (5 bases). V lost 8 bases, J lost 0 bases, and 14 bases lay in between. Germline V gene sequence: CDR1 MNHEY, CDR2 SVGEGT. This CDR3 has 14 residues. CDR3 region: CASHRTQSSYEQYF. In DNA, the CDR3 is TGTGCCAGCCATCGGACTCAAAGCTCCTACGAGCAGTACTTC.

CDR3 sequence reads: CASSFPTGEQYF. Here the CDR3 DNA reads TGTGCCAGCAGTTTCCCTACTGGAGAGCAGTACTTC. This chain connects TRBV27 to TRBJ2-7, with no clear D. Trimming removed 3 bases from V and 7 bases from J, with 10 bases in between. This CDR3 is 12 amino acids long. Germline V lookup: CDR1 MNHEY, CDR2 SMNVEV (reference sequence).

This clonotype showed up just a few times. The chain uses TRBV10-1 and TRBJ2-3, with TRBD2 identical over 9 bases. Germline loops: CDR1 WNHNN, CDR2 SYGVQD (reference sequence). V lost 0 bases and J lost 4; bases outside the gene matches: 14. The CDR3 extends over 19 amino acids. Here the CDR3 reads CASSESFLSAGGPPDTQYF. In DNA form, the CDR3 reads TGCGCCAGCAGTGAGTCTTTTCTTTCGGCGGGGGGGCCGCCAGATACGCAGTATTTT.

V and J are TRBV6-1 and TRBJ2-7; no clear D. The germline CDR1 and CDR2 sequences are MNHNS and SASEGT. This CDR3 is 9 amino acids long. Trimming shortened V by 11 bases and J by 4 bases, and 6 bases separated the two germline ends. The CDR3 reads CAGCYEQYF. The CDR3 DNA follows: TGTGCCGGGTGTTACGAGCAGTACTTC.

The rearrangement links TRBV9 to TRBJ2-5; 7 bases line up with TRBD1. This CDR3 comprises 16 residues. The J segment lost 5 bases and the V segment lost 0 bases, leaving 10 bases of the junction unmatched. CDR1 SGDLS and CDR2 YYNGEE come from the germline V gene. CDR3 sequence: CASSVATTGLWETQYF. The DNA for the CDR3 is TGTGCCAGCAGCGTAGCTACGACAGGGTTATGGGAGACCCAGTACTTC.

In this sample, this clonotype turned up a few times. The chain recombines TRBV6-5 with TRBJ2-7, with TRBD1 as a possible D gene (5 bases). Germline loops: CDR1 MNHEY, CDR2 SVGAGI. Trimming stripped 2 bases from V and 3 bases from J, with 14 bases between. There are 15 residues in the CDR3. CDR3 amino acids: CASSYNGQGGYEQYF. CDR3 nucleotides: TGTGCCAGCAGTTACAATGGGCAGGGCGGCTACGAGCAGTACTTC.

The gene calls are TRBV2 and TRBJ1-2; unclear D gene. The CDR3 consists of 13 residues. Germline V gives CDR1 SNHLY, CDR2 FYNNEI. The germline V and J ends were trimmed by 5 bases and 6 bases, with 13 bases remaining between them. CDR3 loop: CASSPTKFDGYTF. CDR3 coding DNA: TGTGCCAGCAGTCCGACAAAGTTCGATGGCTACACCTTC.

The chain employs TRBV28 and TRBJ2-2, with D perhaps matching TRBD1 (5 bases). The CDR3 extends over 17 amino acids. V lost 1 base to trimming and J lost 5 bases, with 17 bases between them. The germline V gene encodes CDR1 MDHEN and CDR2 SYDVKM. The CDR3 protein is CASSLSGHNRRTGELFF. CDR3 nucleotide sequence: TGTGCCAGCAGTTTATCCGGACATAACCGTAGGACCGGGGAGCTGTTTTTT.

The genes are TRBV10-3 and TRBJ2-3; 11 bases agree with TRBD2. The germline gives CDR1 ENHRY, CDR2 SYGVKD. Germline trimming cut 6 bases from V and 3 bases from J; bases unmatched to any gene: 2. This CDR3 is 14 amino acids long. CDR3 region: CAIRRLAGTDTQYF. The DNA of the CDR3 is TGTGCCATCAGAAGACTAGCGGGGACAGATACGCAGTATTTT.

The table lists this clonotype with a count of one. The V gene is TRBV5-4, the J gene TRBJ2-5; D is unclear. The CDR3 runs to 16 residues. Deletions cut 4 bases from V and 1 base from J, with 17 bases between. Germline V CDR1 and CDR2: SGHNT, YYREEE (reference sequence). CDR3 sequence reads: CASSTPGLYLQETQYF. Written as DNA, the CDR3 is TGTGCCAGCAGCACCCCGGGCCTATACCTCCAAGAGACCCAGTACTTC.

The J gene is TRBJ1-1, the V gene TRBV11-2; D is possibly TRBD1 (5 bases). The CDR3 is made up of 13 amino acids. V gave up 2 bases and J gave up 1 base, with 5 bases separating them. CDR1 is SGHAT and CDR2 is FQNNGV in the germline V gene. The CDR3 spells CASSLRGNTEAFF. The CDR3 DNA reads as TGTGCCAGCAGCTTAAGGGGGAACACTGAAGCTTTCTTT.

This clonotype was observed once. This sequence joins TRBV20-1 and TRBJ2-2; D possibly matches TRBD1 or TRBD2 (6 bases each). V gave up 6 bases and J gave up 3 bases, with 17 bases separating them. CDR3 length: 15 residues. From germline, CDR1 is DFQATT and CDR2 SNEGSKA (reference sequence). CDR3 DNA sequence: TGCAGTGCCCGTATAGGGGGGTGGGACACCGGGGAGCTGTTTTTT. Residues: CSARIGGWDTGELFF.

Only one count was recorded for this clonotype. One end of the junction fails to match germline, which may point to a read error. V usage is TRBV2 and J usage is TRBJ1-1; maybe TRBD1 (6 bases). Germline CDR1 reads SNHLY; CDR2 reads FYNNEI. The CDR3 extends over 15 amino acids. CDR3: CASSEFRTANSEAFF. The DNA of the CDR3 is TGTGCCAGCAGTGAGTTTCGGACAGCGAACTCTGAAGCTTTCTTT.

This chain links TRBV7-3 with TRBJ2-2; TRBD1 might be the D (6 bases). This CDR3 is 15 amino acids long. The V gene's germline CDR1 is SGHTA and CDR2 FQGTGA. Trimming removed 5 bases at V and 4 bases at J, with 14 bases between. The CDR3 protein is CASSPGNRVTGELFF. The CDR3 DNA reads as TGTGCCAGCAGCCCGGGCAACAGGGTCACCGGGGAGCTGTTTTTT.